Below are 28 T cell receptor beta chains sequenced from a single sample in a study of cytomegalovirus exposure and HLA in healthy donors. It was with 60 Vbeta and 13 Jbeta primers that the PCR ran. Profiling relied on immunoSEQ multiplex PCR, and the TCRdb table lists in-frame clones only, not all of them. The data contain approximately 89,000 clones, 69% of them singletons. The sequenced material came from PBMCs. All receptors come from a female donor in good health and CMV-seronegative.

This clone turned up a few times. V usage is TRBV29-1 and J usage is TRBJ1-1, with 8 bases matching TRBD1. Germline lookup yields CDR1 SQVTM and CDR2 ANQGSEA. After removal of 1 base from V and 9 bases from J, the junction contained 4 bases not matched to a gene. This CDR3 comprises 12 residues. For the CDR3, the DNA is TGCAGCGTTGAAGGGACAGGGACCCAAGCTTTCTTT. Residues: CSVEGTGTQAFF.

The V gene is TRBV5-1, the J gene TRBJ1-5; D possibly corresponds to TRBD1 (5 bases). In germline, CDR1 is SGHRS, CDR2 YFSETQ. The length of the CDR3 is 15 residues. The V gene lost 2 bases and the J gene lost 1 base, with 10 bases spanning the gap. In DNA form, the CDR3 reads TGCGCCAGCAGCTTTTGGGGGGGAAGCAATCAGCCCCAGCATTTT. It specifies CASSFWGGSNQPQHF.

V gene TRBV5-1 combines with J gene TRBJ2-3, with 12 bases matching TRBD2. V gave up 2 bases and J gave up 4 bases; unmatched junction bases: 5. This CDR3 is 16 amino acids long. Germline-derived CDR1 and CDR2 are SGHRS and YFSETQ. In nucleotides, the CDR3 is TGCGCCAGCAGCTTTACGACTAGCGGGAGTGCAGATACGCAGTATTTT. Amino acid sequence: CASSFTTSGSADTQYF. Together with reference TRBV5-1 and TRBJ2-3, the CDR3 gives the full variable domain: KAGVTQTPRYLIKTRGQQVTLSCSPISGHRSVSWYQQTPGQGLQFLFEYFSETQRNKGNFPGRFSGRQFSNSRSEMNVSTLELGDSALYLCASSFTTSGSADTQYFGPGTRLTVL.

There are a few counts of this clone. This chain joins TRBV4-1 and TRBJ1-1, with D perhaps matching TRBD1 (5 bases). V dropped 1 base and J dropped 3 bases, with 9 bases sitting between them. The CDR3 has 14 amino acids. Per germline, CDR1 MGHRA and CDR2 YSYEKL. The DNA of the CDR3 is TGCGCCAGCAGCCAAGGCAGGGCCGACACTGAAGCTTTCTTT. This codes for CASSQGRADTEAFF.

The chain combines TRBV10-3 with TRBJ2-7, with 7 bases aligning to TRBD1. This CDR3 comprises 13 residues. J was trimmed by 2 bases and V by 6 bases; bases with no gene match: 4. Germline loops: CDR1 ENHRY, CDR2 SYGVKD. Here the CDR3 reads CAISRDSPYEQYF. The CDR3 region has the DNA TGTGCCATCAGCAGGGACAGTCCCTACGAGCAGTACTTC.

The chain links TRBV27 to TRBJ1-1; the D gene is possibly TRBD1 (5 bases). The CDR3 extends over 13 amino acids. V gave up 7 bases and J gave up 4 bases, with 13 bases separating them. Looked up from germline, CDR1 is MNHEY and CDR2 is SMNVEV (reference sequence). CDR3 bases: TGTGCCAGCACTAGGGGTGGCGGCACTGAAGCTTTCTTT. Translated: CASTRGGGTEAFF.

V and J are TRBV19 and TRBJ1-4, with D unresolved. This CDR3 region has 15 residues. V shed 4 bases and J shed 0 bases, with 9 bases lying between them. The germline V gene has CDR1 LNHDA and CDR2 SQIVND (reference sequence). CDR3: CASSRQSATNEKLFF. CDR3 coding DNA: TGTGCCAGTAGTAGGCAGTCTGCAACTAATGAAAAACTGTTTTTT.

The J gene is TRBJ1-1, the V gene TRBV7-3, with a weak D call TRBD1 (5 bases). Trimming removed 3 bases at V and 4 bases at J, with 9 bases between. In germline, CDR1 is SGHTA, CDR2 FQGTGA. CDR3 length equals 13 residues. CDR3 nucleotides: TGTGCCAGCAGCTTGACAGACGTCACTGAAGCTTTCTTT. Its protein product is CASSLTDVTEAFF.

This chain's CDR3 is CASSPLDTEAFF. CDR3 coding DNA: TGTGCCAGCAGCCCACTGGACACTGAAGCTTTCTTT. This rearrangement joins TRBV28 to TRBJ1-1; D unresolved. Trimming took 6 bases from V and 3 from J, leaving 8 bases between them. Germline-derived CDR1 and CDR2 are MDHEN and SYDVKM. This CDR3 has 12 amino acids. The variable domain in full, completed from reference TRBV28 and TRBJ1-1, reads DVKVTQSSRYLVKRTGEKVFLECVQDMDHENMFWYRQDPGLGLRLIYFSYDVKMKEKGDIPEGYSVSREKKERFSLILESASTNQTSMYLCASSPLDTEAFFGQGTRLTVV.

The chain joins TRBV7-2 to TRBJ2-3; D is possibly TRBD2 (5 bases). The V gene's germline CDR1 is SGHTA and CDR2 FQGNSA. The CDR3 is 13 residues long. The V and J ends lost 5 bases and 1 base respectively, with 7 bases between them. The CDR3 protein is CASSRSGTDTQYF. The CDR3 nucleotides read TGTGCCAGCAGCCGTAGCGGCACAGATACGCAGTATTTT.

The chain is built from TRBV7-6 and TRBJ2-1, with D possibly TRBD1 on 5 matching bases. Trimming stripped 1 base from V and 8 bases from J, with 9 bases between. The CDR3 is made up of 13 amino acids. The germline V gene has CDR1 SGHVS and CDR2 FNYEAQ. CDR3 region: CASSLDRLDEQFF. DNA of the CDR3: TGTGCCAGCAGCTTAGACAGGTTGGATGAGCAGTTCTTC. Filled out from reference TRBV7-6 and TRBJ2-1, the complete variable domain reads GAGVSQSPRYKVTKRGQDVALRCDPISGHVSLYWYRQALGQGPEFLTYFNYEAQQDKSGLPNDRFSAERPEGSISTLTIQRTEQRDSAMYRCASSLDRLDEQFFGPGTRLTVL.

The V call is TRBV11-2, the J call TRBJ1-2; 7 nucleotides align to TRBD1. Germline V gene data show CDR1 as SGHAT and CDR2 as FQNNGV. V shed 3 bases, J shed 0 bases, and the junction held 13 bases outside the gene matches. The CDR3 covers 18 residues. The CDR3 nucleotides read TGTGCCAGCAGCTTTACCGGGACAGAAATCTTTACTAACTATGGCTACACCTTC. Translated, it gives CASSFTGTEIFTNYGYTF.

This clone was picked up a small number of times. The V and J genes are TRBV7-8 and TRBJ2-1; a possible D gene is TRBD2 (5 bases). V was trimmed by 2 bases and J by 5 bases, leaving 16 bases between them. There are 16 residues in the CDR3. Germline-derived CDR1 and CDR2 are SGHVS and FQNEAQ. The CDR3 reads CASSLTELRGNNEQFF. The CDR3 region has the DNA TGTGCCAGCAGCTTAACTGAACTAAGAGGGAACAATGAGCAGTTCTTC.

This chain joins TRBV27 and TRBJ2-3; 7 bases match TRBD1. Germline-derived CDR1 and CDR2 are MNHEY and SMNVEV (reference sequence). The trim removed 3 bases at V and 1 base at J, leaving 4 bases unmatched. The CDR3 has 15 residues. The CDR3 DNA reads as TGTGCCAGCAGTTTGAGGGGGCGGGGCACAGATACGCAGTATTTT. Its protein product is CASSLRGRGTDTQYF.

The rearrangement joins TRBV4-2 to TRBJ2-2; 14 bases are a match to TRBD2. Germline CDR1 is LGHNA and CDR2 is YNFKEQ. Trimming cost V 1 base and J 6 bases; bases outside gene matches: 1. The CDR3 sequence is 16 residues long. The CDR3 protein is CASSQGLAGGSGELFF. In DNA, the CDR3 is TGTGCCAGCAGCCAAGGACTAGCGGGAGGGTCCGGGGAGCTGTTTTTT.

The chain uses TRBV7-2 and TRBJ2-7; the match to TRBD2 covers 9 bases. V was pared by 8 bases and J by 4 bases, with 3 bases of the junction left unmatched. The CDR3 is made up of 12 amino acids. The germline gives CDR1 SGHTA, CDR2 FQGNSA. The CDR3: CASGRGGYEQYF. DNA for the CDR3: TGTGCCAGCGGGCGGGGGGGGTACGAGCAGTACTTC.

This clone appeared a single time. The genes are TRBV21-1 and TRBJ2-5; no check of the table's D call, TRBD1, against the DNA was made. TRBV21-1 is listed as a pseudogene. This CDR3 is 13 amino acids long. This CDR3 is CASSKVSRETQYF. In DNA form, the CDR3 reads TGTGCCAGCAGCAAAGTCAGCAGGGAGACCCAGTACTTC.

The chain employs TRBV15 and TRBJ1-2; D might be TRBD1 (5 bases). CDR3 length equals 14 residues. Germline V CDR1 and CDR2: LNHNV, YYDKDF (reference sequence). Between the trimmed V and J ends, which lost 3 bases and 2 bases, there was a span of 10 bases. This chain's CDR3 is CATSRRGENYGYTF. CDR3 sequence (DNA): TGTGCCACCAGCAGGCGGGGGGAGAACTATGGCTACACCTTC.

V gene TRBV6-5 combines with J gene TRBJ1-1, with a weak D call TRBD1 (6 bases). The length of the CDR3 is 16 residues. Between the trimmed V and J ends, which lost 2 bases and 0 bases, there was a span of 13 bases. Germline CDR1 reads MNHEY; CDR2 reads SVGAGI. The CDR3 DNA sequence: TGTGCCAGCAGTTACAGAACAGGGATCATGAACACTGAAGCTTTCTTT. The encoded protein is CASSYRTGIMNTEAFF.

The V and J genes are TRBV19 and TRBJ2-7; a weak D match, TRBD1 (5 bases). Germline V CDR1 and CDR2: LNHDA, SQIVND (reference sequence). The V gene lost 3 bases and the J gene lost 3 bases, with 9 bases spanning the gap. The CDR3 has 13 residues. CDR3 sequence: CASSIFQGYEQYF. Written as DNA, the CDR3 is TGTGCCAGTAGTATTTTTCAGGGCTACGAGCAGTACTTC.

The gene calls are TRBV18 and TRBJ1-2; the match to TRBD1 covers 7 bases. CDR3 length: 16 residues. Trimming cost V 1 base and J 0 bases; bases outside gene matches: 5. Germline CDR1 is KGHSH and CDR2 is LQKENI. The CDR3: CASSPLDRVTNYGYTF. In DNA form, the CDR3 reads TGTGCCAGCTCACCACTAGACAGGGTCACTAACTATGGCTACACCTTC.

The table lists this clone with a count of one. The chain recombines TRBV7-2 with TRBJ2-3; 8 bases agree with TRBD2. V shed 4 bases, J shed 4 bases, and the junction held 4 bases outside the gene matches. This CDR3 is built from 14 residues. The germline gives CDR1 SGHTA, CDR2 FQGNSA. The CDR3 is CASSSSTSADTQYF. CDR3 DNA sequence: TGTGCCAGCAGCTCATCGACTAGCGCAGATACGCAGTATTTT.

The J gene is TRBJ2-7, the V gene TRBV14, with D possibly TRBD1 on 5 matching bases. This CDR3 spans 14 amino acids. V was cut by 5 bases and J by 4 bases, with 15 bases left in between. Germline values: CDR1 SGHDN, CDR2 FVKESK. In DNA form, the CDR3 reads TGTGCCAGCAGCGAACTGGGGCTAGGGTACGAGCAGTACTTC. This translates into CASSELGLGYEQYF.

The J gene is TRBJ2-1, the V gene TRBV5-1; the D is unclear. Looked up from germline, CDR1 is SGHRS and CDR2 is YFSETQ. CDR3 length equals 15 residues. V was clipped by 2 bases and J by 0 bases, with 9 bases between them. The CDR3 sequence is CASSFTTGSYNEQFF. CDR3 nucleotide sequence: TGCGCCAGCAGCTTTACGACGGGCTCCTACAATGAGCAGTTCTTC. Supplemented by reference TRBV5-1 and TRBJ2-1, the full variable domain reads KAGVTQTPRYLIKTRGQQVTLSCSPISGHRSVSWYQQTPGQGLQFLFEYFSETQRNKGNFPGRFSGRQFSNSRSEMNVSTLELGDSALYLCASSFTTGSYNEQFFGPGTRLTVL.

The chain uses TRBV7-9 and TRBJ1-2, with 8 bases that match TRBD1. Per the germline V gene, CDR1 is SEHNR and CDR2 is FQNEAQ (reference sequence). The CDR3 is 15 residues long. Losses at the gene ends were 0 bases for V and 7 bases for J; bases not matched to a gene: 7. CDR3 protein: CASSLAGDRSFGYTF. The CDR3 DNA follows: TGTGCCAGCAGCTTAGCAGGGGACAGGTCTTTTGGCTACACCTTC.

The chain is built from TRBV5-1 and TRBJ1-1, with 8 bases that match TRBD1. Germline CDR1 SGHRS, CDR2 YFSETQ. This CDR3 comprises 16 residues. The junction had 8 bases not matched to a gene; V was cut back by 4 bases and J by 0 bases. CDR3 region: CASSPTGTGVNTEAFF. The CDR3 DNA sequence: TGCGCCAGCAGCCCCACCGGGACAGGAGTGAACACTGAAGCTTTCTTT.

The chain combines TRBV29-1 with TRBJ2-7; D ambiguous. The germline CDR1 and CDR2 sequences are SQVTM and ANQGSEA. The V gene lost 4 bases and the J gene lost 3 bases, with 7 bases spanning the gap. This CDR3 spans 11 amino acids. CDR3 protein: CSVAQDYEQYF. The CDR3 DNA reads TGCAGCGTTGCTCAGGACTACGAGCAGTACTTC.

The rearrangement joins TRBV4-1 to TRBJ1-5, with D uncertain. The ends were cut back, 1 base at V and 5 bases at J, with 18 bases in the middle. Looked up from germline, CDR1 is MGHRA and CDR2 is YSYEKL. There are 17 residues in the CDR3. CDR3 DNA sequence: TGCGCCAGCAGCCAAGGTATTGTCACCGGGGTCTATCAGCCCCAGCATTTT. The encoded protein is CASSQGIVTGVYQPQHF.